What follows describes a single T cell receptor beta chain. The target antigen is unknown. After re-calling the 5' RACE reads, TCRdb lists one entry per CDR3 protein, DNA absent. Here the sample table reports 310,000 or so distinct CDR3 sequences. Total RNA isolation used whole blood (no T cell sorting was performed). The CDR3 length is 15 residues. CDR1 and CDR2 (germline): SGHRS, YFSETQ. The entry originates in a study of monozygotic twins with inflammatory bowel disease. Notes on the study in general: Repertoire similarity did not differ between concordant and discordant twins, perhaps due to limited power. Resolution of different T cell subtypes was not achieved.

The sequence came from a human donor with ulcerative colitis or Crohn's disease, or a healthy co-twin of an affected twin (not recorded which). V usage is TRBV5-1 and J usage is TRBJ2-5; absent DNA, TCRdb's TRBD1 call cannot be checked. The sequencing sample was made of blood. The chain's CDR3 is CASSTNPGGYETQYF.